A single sample is the source of the 25 T cell receptor beta chains below, sequenced in a study of blood T cell repertoires in COVID-19. This table comes from immunoSEQ multiplex PCR, and its TCRdb copy is limited to in-frame clones, with some not included. Of about 53,000 clones in the sample, roughly 79% were seen once. Sequenced input: peripheral blood. These receptors all stem from a human donor in a cohort sampled during active COVID-19.

The rearrangement joins TRBV25-1 to TRBJ1-2; no clear D. CDR3 length: 12 amino acids. Germline V gene sequence: CDR1 MGHDK, CDR2 SYGVNS. V was clipped by 4 bases and J by 4 bases, with 7 bases between them. The DNA of the CDR3 is TGTGCCAGCAGTGTGCAGTTCTATGGCTACACCTTC. Its protein is CASSVQFYGYTF.

The CDR3 loop reads CASSPLRSVGEQYF. CDR3 bases: TGTGCCAGCAGCCCCCTCCGCTCGGTCGGCGAGCAGTACTTC. The J gene is TRBJ2-7, the V gene TRBV9; no firm D call. Germline V gene data show CDR1 as SGDLS and CDR2 as YYNGEE. The length of the CDR3 is 14 residues. With 4 bases removed from V and 6 bases from J, the gap between germline ends came to 17 bases.

V usage is TRBV5-4 and J usage is TRBJ2-7; 12 bases are shared with TRBD2. CDR1 is SGHNT, CDR2 YYREEE, per germline (reference sequence). The trim removed 4 bases at V and 3 bases at J, leaving 8 bases unmatched. This CDR3 is built from 16 residues. Here the CDR3 DNA reads TGTGCCAGCAGCGCCGGGACTAGCGGGCCCTACTACGAGCAGTACTTC. It specifies CASSAGTSGPYYEQYF.

The chain has TRBV7-8 and TRBJ2-7; 8 nucleotides align to TRBD1. The CDR3 consists of 14 residues. Looked up from germline, CDR1 is SGHVS and CDR2 is FQNEAQ. V lost 5 bases to trimming and J lost 0 bases; unmatched junction nucleotides: 3. The DNA for the CDR3 is TGTGCCAGCAGCCTGGGACAGGACTCCTACGAGCAGTACTTC. Protein: CASSLGQDSYEQYF. The full variable domain, completed using reference TRBV7-8 and TRBJ2-7, is GAGVSQSPRYKVAKRGQDVALRCDPISGHVSLFWYQQALGQGPEFLTYFQNEAQLDKSGLPSDRFFAERPEGSVSTLKIQRTQQEDSAVYLCASSLGQDSYEQYFGPGTRLTVT.

V is TRBV5-1 and J is TRBJ2-1; 8 bases match TRBD1. The CDR3 sequence is 15 residues long. Germline lookup yields CDR1 SGHRS and CDR2 YFSETQ. V lost 4 bases and J lost 9; bases outside the gene matches: 12. CDR3 nucleotide sequence: TGCGCCAGCAGCCCGGACAGGACAGGGATTAGTGAGCAGTTCTTC. Protein product: CASSPDRTGISEQFF.

This clone was counted once. The rearrangement links TRBV7-7 to TRBJ2-1, with a weak D call TRBD1 (6 bases). Germline-derived CDR1 and CDR2 are SSHAT and FNYEAQ (reference sequence). Trimming removed 4 bases from V and 10 bases from J, with 14 bases in between. This CDR3 region has 13 residues. For the CDR3, the DNA is TGTGCCAGCAGCTCCTCACAGGGCTTCGAGCAGTTCTTC. This encodes CASSSSQGFEQFF.

The chain joins TRBV11-2 to TRBJ2-7, with TRBD1 matching 10 bases. Germline V gene sequence: CDR1 SGHAT, CDR2 FQNNGV. This CDR3 region has 13 residues. Trimming at V came to 3 bases and at J to 6 bases, leaving 2 bases not matched to a gene. The CDR3 bases are TGTGCCAGCAGCTTGGACAGGGGGTTCGAGCAGTACTTC. Encoded protein: CASSLDRGFEQYF.

The V call is TRBV29-1, the J call TRBJ2-3; D might be TRBD2 (5 bases). The CDR3 loop spans 13 amino acids. V was cut by 7 bases and J by 2 bases, with 13 bases left in between. Looked up from germline, CDR1 is SQVTM and CDR2 is ANQGSEA. CDR3 DNA sequence: TGCAGCGCTTTCCGGGATGTCACAGATACGCAGTATTTT. It codes for CSAFRDVTDTQYF.

The genes are TRBV14 and TRBJ2-5, with D unresolved. Between the trimmed V and J ends, which lost 4 bases and 2 bases, there was a span of 11 bases. CDR3 length equals 14 residues. CDR1 and CDR2 (germline): SGHDN, FVKESK. The CDR3 region has the DNA TGTGCCAGCAGCCCCCTAACGGTTCAAGAGACCCAGTACTTC. Amino acids: CASSPLTVQETQYF.

DNA for the CDR3: TGTGCCAGCAGCTTTACCGGGTCCAAAGAGACCCAGTACTTC. Translating gives CASSFTGSKETQYF. The V and J genes are TRBV5-5 and TRBJ2-5; unclear D gene. Germline V gene lookup returns CDR1 SGHKS and CDR2 YYEKEE (reference sequence). CDR3 length equals 14 residues. The germline V and J ends were trimmed by 2 bases and 3 bases, with 11 bases remaining between them.

The V call is TRBV23-1, the J call TRBJ2-5; 7 bases are shared with TRBD1. TRBV23-1 is recorded as an ORF, its role being uncertain. With 2 bases clipped from V and 4 bases from J, the junction kept 13 bases outside the gene matches. The CDR3 runs to 17 residues. This CDR3 reads CASSQHDRALGRETQYF. CDR3 DNA: TGCGCCAGCAGTCAACACGACAGGGCCCTGGGGAGAGAGACCCAGTACTTC.

The J gene is TRBJ2-2, the V gene TRBV6-4; 9 bases are a match to TRBD1. Germline assignment: CDR1 MRHNA and CDR2 SNTAGT. Trimming at V came to 7 bases and at J to 5 bases, leaving 14 bases not matched to a gene. The CDR3 totals 17 residues. The CDR3 reads CASNDSRDRDETGELFF. The CDR3 region has the DNA TGTGCCAGCAACGACAGCCGGGACAGGGACGAAACCGGGGAGCTGTTTTTT.

V gene TRBV6-5 combines with J gene TRBJ2-3; TRBD2 aligns across 7 bases. The ends lost 4 bases at V and 0 bases at J; junction bases unmatched: 7. The CDR3 has 16 amino acids. Germline V gene lookup returns CDR1 MNHEY and CDR2 SVGAGI. CDR3 amino acids: CASSSYSGASTDTQYF. In nucleotides, the CDR3 is TGTGCCAGCAGTTCATACAGCGGGGCTAGCACAGATACGCAGTATTTT.

This clone was detected a few times. The gene calls are TRBV6-5 and TRBJ2-7; 8 bases line up with TRBD2. V dropped 2 bases and J dropped 4; count of bases not matched to a gene: 7. Germline V gene lookup returns CDR1 MNHEY and CDR2 SVGAGI. The CDR3 extends over 15 amino acids. The CDR3 bases are TGTGCCAGCAGTTACGGCCGGGAGGGCCCTTACGAGCAGTACTTC. Translation: CASSYGREGPYEQYF.

The chain employs TRBV7-2 and TRBJ2-3; 7 positions agree with TRBD2. Germline V CDR1 and CDR2: SGHTA, FQGNSA. This CDR3 is built from 16 residues. Germline trimming cut 1 base from V and 7 bases from J; bases unmatched to any gene: 11. CDR3 in DNA: TGTGCCAGCAGCTTAGGCGGGGGACTACCAATATATACGCAGTATTTT. This encodes CASSLGGGLPIYTQYF.

The chain is built from TRBV7-9 and TRBJ2-4; perhaps TRBD2 as D (5 bases). CDR3 size: 13 residues. Between the trimmed V and J ends, which lost 8 bases and 6 bases, there was a span of 14 bases. Germline-derived CDR1 and CDR2 are SEHNR and FQNEAQ (reference sequence). DNA for the CDR3: TGTGCCAGCTCAGCCGGGGTTGTAAACATTCAGTACTTC. It codes for CASSAGVVNIQYF.

The chain links TRBV3-1 (or the pseudogene TRBV3-2) to TRBJ2-1; TRBD2 matches at 8 bases. The germline V gene encodes CDR1 LGHDT and CDR2 YNNKEL (reference sequence). V shed 5 bases and J 8 bases; nucleotides not matched to a gene: 8. The CDR3 is 14 amino acids. The CDR3 DNA follows: TGTGCCAGCAGCTTCAGCGGGGGTTTGGATGAGCAGTTCTTC. It codes for CASSFSGGLDEQFF.

The chain couples TRBV9 to TRBJ2-7; 8 bases align to TRBD2. Germline CDR1 is SGDLS and CDR2 is YYNGEE. The CDR3 is 15 residues long. With V trimmed by 0 bases and J by 1 base, 3 bases remained unmatched. This CDR3 reads CASSVGASGSYEQYF. The CDR3 DNA reads TGTGCCAGCAGCGTAGGAGCTAGCGGGTCCTACGAGCAGTACTTC.

The V gene is TRBV20-1, the J gene TRBJ2-3; TRBD2 matches 9 bases. This CDR3 region has 15 residues. Germline V CDR1 and CDR2: DFQATT, SNEGSKA (reference sequence). Trimming removed 3 bases from V and 4 bases from J; junction bases left unmatched: 8. The CDR3 loop reads CSASRGSGGSDTQYF. Written as DNA, the CDR3 is TGCAGTGCTAGTCGGGGTAGCGGGGGATCAGATACGCAGTATTTT.

The chain has TRBV4-1 and TRBJ2-1; possible D gene TRBD2, 6 bases. The CDR3 consists of 15 residues. The V end was cut by 1 base, the J end by 0 bases, with 7 bases between. The germline V gene encodes CDR1 MGHRA and CDR2 YSYEKL. The DNA of the CDR3 is TGCGCCAGCAGCCAAGGACTAGACTCCTACAATGAGCAGTTCTTC. This gives the protein CASSQGLDSYNEQFF.

The chain couples TRBV30 to TRBJ2-7; 7 bases fit TRBD1. Trimming cost V 2 bases and J 3 bases; bases outside gene matches: 13. The CDR3 contains 16 residues. The V gene's germline CDR1 is GTSNPN and CDR2 SVGIG (reference sequence). CDR3 region: CAWSLYFPGQNYEQYF. Written as DNA, the CDR3 is TGTGCCTGGAGTCTATACTTTCCGGGACAGAACTACGAGCAGTACTTC.

In nucleotides, the CDR3 is TGTGCCAGTCTCCGGACAGGGAGAACCGGGGAGCTGTTTTTT. This sequence encodes CASLRTGRTGELFF. The rearrangement links TRBV19 to TRBJ2-2; TRBD1 matches at 8 bases. In germline, CDR1 is LNHDA, CDR2 SQIVND (reference sequence). The V segment lost 8 bases and the J segment 5 bases; nucleotides outside the gene matches: 7. This CDR3 has 14 residues.

The chain joins TRBV29-1 to TRBJ2-7; D might be TRBD2 (6 bases). The CDR3 runs to 18 residues. Germline V gives CDR1 SQVTM, CDR2 ANQGSEA. V shed 4 bases and J shed 4 bases, with 29 bases lying between them. CDR3 sequence: CSVVSGLPAALMSYEQYF. The CDR3 DNA is TGCAGCGTTGTTTCGGGACTCCCGGCGGCCCTTATGTCGTACGAGCAGTACTTC.

The CDR3 DNA is TGTGCCAGTAGTATATCAGTTAACACTGAAGCTTTCTTT. Amino acid sequence: CASSISVNTEAFF. The genes are TRBV19 and TRBJ1-1; D uncertain. V shed 2 bases and J shed 2 bases, with 6 bases lying between them. The CDR3 runs 13 residues. The germline gives CDR1 LNHDA, CDR2 SQIVND (reference sequence).

V and J are TRBV27 and TRBJ2-3, with D possibly being TRBD1 (6 bases). Trimming removed 5 bases from V and 5 bases from J, with 14 bases in between. The CDR3 covers 14 residues. The germline CDR1 and CDR2 sequences are MNHEY and SMNVEV (reference sequence). CDR3 coding DNA: TGTGCCAGCAGTCCTCGGGACATGCAAGATACGCAGTATTTT. This translates into CASSPRDMQDTQYF.